This is a list of T cell receptor beta chains from one sample in a study of blood T cell repertoires in COVID-19. Sequencing used immunoSEQ multiplex PCR; TCRdb keeps in-frame clones, though not all of them. The table has under 250,000 clones, approximately 85% seen once. The source material was PBMCs or T cells enriched from blood (not recorded which). All receptors come from a woman between 45 and 65 years old with acute COVID-19. Both conserved end residues are part of each CDR3. D genes are given only for firm matches. Rows may omit the clone size; those that give it use once, few, many or a size class.

.	TRBV4-3	TRBJ1-2	.	TGCGCCAGCAGCTCTATCGGGGCGGGATCGGGAGACTATGGCTACACCTTC	CASSSIGAGSGDYGYTF
TRBD1	TRBV12-5	TRBJ1-2	.	TGTGCTAGTGGTTTGGGACAGGGGGCGGGTGGCTACACCTTC	CASGLGQGAGGYTF
.	TRBV4-1	TRBJ1-5	.	TGCGCCAGCAGCCAAGGGGGGGATAGCAATCAGCCCCAGCATTTT	CASSQGGDSNQPQHF
TRBD1	TRBV18	TRBJ1-1	.	TGTGCCAGCTCACCCCGGGACAGTATGAACACTGAAGCTTTCTTT	CASSPRDSMNTEAFF
.	TRBV2	TRBJ1-1	.	TGTGCCAGCAGTGTTCTGACAGAGAACACTGAAGCTTTCTTT	CASSVLTENTEAFF
TRBD1	TRBV5-5	TRBJ2-3	.	TGTGCCAGCAGCTTGGTTCAGGGGGCAGATACGCAGTATTTT	CASSLVQGADTQYF
.	TRBV9	TRBJ1-2	.	TGTGCCAGCAGCGTAGCTTCCAGGGGCTACACCTTC	CASSVASRGYTF
TRBD1	TRBV3-1/TRBV3-2	TRBJ1-2	.	TGTGCCAGCAGCCAAGTCCAGGGGGCGGACTATGGCTACACCTTC	CASSQVQGADYGYTF
.	TRBV7-9	TRBJ1-1	.	TGTGCCAGCAGCTTAGGGATAGGTCGAGGGACTGAAGCTTTCTTT	CASSLGIGRGTEAFF
.	TRBV4-1	TRBJ1-1	once	TGCGCCAGCAGCCAAGTTACAGTGAACACTGAAGCTTTCTTT	CASSQVTVNTEAFF
.	TRBV5-1	TRBJ2-7	.	TGCGCCAGCAGCTTTGGACAGCTAGGTATTAGCTCCTACGAGCAGTACTTC	CASSFGQLGISSYEQYF
.	TRBV7-9	TRBJ1-2	.	TGTGCCAGCAGCTTAGCGCCAGAAAACTATGGCTACACCTTC	CASSLAPENYGYTF
TRBD1	TRBV6-5	TRBJ1-5	.	TGTGCCAGCAGTAAGACAGGGGGCGGTCAGCCCCAGCATTTT	CASSKTGGGQPQHF
.	TRBV7-2	TRBJ1-5	few	TGTGCCAGCAGCTTAGGCGGGGGCAATCAGCCCCAGCATTTT	CASSLGGGNQPQHF
.	TRBV9	TRBJ1-5	many	TGTGCCAGCAGCGTAGATGGGAGGGCCAATCAGCCCCAGCATTTT	CASSVDGRANQPQHF
.	TRBV5-5	TRBJ1-5	.	TGTGCCAGCAGCTTCGACGGGTTCGGGCAGCCCCAGCATTTT	CASSFDGFGQPQHF
.	TRBV4-3	TRBJ1-5	once	TGCGCCAGCAGCCAGGTGGGGGGACCTAATCAGCCCCAGCATTTT	CASSQVGGPNQPQHF
TRBD1	TRBV19	TRBJ2-2	.	TGTGCCAGTACCCCAGTACTCGGGACAGCCACCACTTACGGGGAGCTGTTTTTT	CASTPVLGTATTYGELFF
.	TRBV7-2	TRBJ2-7	.	TGTGCCAGCAGCTCCAGACAGGAATACGAGCAGTACTTC	CASSSRQEYEQYF
.	TRBV6-6	TRBJ2-7	.	TGTGCCAGCAGTCCACAAATCTACGAGCAGTACTTC	CASSPQIYEQYF
.	TRBV19	TRBJ1-4	.	TGTGCCAGTAATTCGAACGGGGGGGGAGCAACTAATGAAAAACTGTTTTTT	CASNSNGGGATNEKLFF
.	TRBV3-1/TRBV3-2	TRBJ1-5	.	TGTGCCAGCAGCCACAGGCCGGGAGGGAATCAGCCCCAGCATTTT	CASSHRPGGNQPQHF
TRBD1	TRBV19	TRBJ1-1	.	TGTGCCAGTAGTATCTCAGGGGGGCCTGAAGCTTTCTTT	CASSISGGPEAFF
.	TRBV5-1	TRBJ1-3	once	TGCGCCAGCAGCTCGACAGATGGAAACACCATATATTTT	CASSSTDGNTIYF
.	TRBV5-1	TRBJ1-2	.	TGCGCCAGCAGCTCTGATGGGATTCCGGGAGGGGGCTACACCTTC	CASSSDGIPGGGYTF
.	TRBV14	TRBJ1-1	.	TGTGCCAGCAGCCAAGATGGAGGGACTGAAGCTTTCTTT	CASSQDGGTEAFF
TRBD1	TRBV7-7	TRBJ2-3	.	TGTGCTAGCAGACGGGACAGGGGCTTTACAGATACGCAGTATTTT	CASRRDRGFTDTQYF
TRBD1	TRBV27	TRBJ1-2	.	TGTGCCAGCAGTTTGGCGGGACAGCTCTATGGCTACACCTTC	CASSLAGQLYGYTF
TRBD2	TRBV7-8	TRBJ2-3	.	TGTGCCAGCAGCTTGGCCCTAGCGGGGGGGCCGACAGATACGCAGTATTTT	CASSLALAGGPTDTQYF
TRBD2	TRBV7-3	TRBJ2-1	.	TGTGCCAGCAGCGTCACTAGCGGGGGGGCCGATGAGCAGTTCTTC	CASSVTSGGADEQFF
.	TRBV19	TRBJ1-2	.	TGTGCCAGTAGTATCGACAGGTTTGGCGGCTACACCTTC	CASSIDRFGGYTF
TRBD1	TRBV7-2	TRBJ1-6	once	TGTGCCAGCAGGGGAAGAAAGCCGGGACAGCTCCTCATGGATTCACCCCTCCACTTT	CASRGRKPGQLLMDSPLHF
TRBD2	TRBV7-2	TRBJ2-5	.	TGTGCCAGCAGCTCCACTAGCGGGGGGGCGCAAGAGACCCAGTACTTC	CASSSTSGGAQETQYF
.	TRBV5-1	TRBJ1-2	once	TGCGCCAGCAGCTTTCAAGAGAACTATGGCTACACCTTC	CASSFQENYGYTF
TRBD1	TRBV3-1/TRBV3-2	TRBJ2-3	.	TGTGCCAGCAGCCAAAGAGCCGGGACAGTAATGACAGATACGCAGTATTTT	CASSQRAGTVMTDTQYF
TRBD1	TRBV19	TRBJ2-5	.	TGTGCCAGTGGACCGGGACAGGGAGTTGAGACCCAGTACTTC	CASGPGQGVETQYF
TRBD1	TRBV30	TRBJ1-1	.	TGTGCCTGGAGTCCCGGGACAGATAAAAACACTGAAGCTTTCTTT	CAWSPGTDKNTEAFF
.	TRBV10-1	TRBJ1-2	.	TGCGCCAGCAGTGAAGAGATGGGAAGGGCTTCTAGGGAGGGCTACACCTTC	CASSEEMGRASREGYTF
.	TRBV5-1	TRBJ1-1	.	TGCGCCAGCAGCTTGCCTGCGGCCACTGAAGCTTTCTTT	CASSLPAATEAFF
.	TRBV10-1	TRBJ2-3	.	TGCGCCAGCAGTCCGGGGGTCACAGATACGCAGTATTTT	CASSPGVTDTQYF
.	TRBV5-1	TRBJ2-7	.	TGCGCCAGCAGCTCGGACAGCGAGCAGTACTTC	CASSSDSEQYF
.	TRBV18	TRBJ1-2	.	TGTGCCAGCTCACCAGAGAGTCTTGGCTACACCTTC	CASSPESLGYTF
TRBD1	TRBV4-3	TRBJ1-2	.	TGCGCCAGTAAGACGGACAGGGGGCGCAACTATGGCTACACCTTC	CASKTDRGRNYGYTF
.	TRBV29-1	TRBJ2-1	.	TGCAGCGTTGAAGAATCCGGCGGGGCCCGGTACAATGAGCAGTTCTTC	CSVEESGGARYNEQFF
TRBD1	TRBV7-9	TRBJ2-7	.	TGTGCCAGCACCGCGGGGACAGGGGGGGACGAGCAGTACTTC	CASTAGTGGDEQYF
TRBD1	TRBV6-2/TRBV6-3	TRBJ1-3	.	TGTGCCAGCAGTTACTCGGACAGGGCAACTGGAAACACCATATATTTT	CASSYSDRATGNTIYF
.	TRBV19	TRBJ2-1	.	TGTGCCAGTAGTTCCCTGTTAGCGGACAATGAGCAGTTCTTC	CASSSLLADNEQFF
.	TRBV9	TRBJ1-1	few	TGTGCCAGCAGCGTTGGTTTGTCGGGAATAGCTTTCTTT	CASSVGLSGIAFF
.	TRBV7-6	TRBJ2-5	once	TGTGCCAGCAGCTCGATCAGGGGATCGGAAGAGACCCAGTACTTC	CASSSIRGSEETQYF
TRBD1	TRBV18	TRBJ2-1	.	TGTGCCAGCTCCGGGACAGGGGACAAGGGATACAATGAGCAGTTCTTC	CASSGTGDKGYNEQFF
TRBD2	TRBV4-2	TRBJ2-1	once	TGTGCCAGCAGCTCACTAGCGAATGAGCAGTTCTTC	CASSSLANEQFF
.	TRBV19	TRBJ1-1	once	TGTGCCAGTACCCCCCGGGGACAATCAAAAACGAACACTGAAGCTTTCTTT	CASTPRGQSKTNTEAFF
TRBD2	TRBV4-2	TRBJ2-1	.	TGTGCCAGCAGCCAAACTCTAGCGGGGGGGACCTATAATGAGCAGTTCTTC	CASSQTLAGGTYNEQFF
TRBD1	TRBV18	TRBJ1-5	once	TGTGCCAGCTCACCACGGGGCCAGGGGGGCAATCAGCCCCAGCATTTT	CASSPRGQGGNQPQHF
.	TRBV27	TRBJ1-2	few	TGTGCCAGCAGCACCCAATCGGGGGGAAGCTATGGCTACACCTTC	CASSTQSGGSYGYTF
.	TRBV21-1	TRBJ2-3	.	TGTGCCTTGAATACAGATACAGATACGCAGTATTTT	CALNTDTDTQYF
TRBD1	TRBV6-1	TRBJ2-5	.	TGTGCCAGCAGGGGGGGACAGGGGAGAGAGACCCAGTACTTC	CASRGGQGRETQYF
.	TRBV11-2	TRBJ2-1	.	TGTGCCAGCAGCTTAGGGGGCGGGATCCACAATGAGCAGTTCTTC	CASSLGGGIHNEQFF